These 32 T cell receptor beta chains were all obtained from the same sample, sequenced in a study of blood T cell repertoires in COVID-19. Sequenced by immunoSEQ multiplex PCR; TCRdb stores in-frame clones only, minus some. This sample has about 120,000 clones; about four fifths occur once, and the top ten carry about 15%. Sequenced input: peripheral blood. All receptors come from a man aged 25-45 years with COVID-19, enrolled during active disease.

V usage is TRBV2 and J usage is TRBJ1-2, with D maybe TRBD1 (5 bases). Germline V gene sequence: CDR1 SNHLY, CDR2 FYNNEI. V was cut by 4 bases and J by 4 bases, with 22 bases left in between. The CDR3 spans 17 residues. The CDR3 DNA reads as TGTGCCAGCAGTGCTGACCTTTTTTTAGGCAGGGCCTATGGCTACACCTTC. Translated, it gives CASSADLFLGRAYGYTF.

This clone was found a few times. CDR3 nucleotides: TGTGCCAGCAGCGTAGGATCGAGCGGGAGTGGGAATGAGCAGTTCTTC. Protein product: CASSVGSSGSGNEQFF. This sequence joins TRBV9 and TRBJ2-1, with 8 nucleotides matching TRBD2. Trimming cost V 0 bases and J 7 bases; bases outside gene matches: 9. The germline V gene has CDR1 SGDLS and CDR2 YYNGEE. The CDR3 runs 16 residues.

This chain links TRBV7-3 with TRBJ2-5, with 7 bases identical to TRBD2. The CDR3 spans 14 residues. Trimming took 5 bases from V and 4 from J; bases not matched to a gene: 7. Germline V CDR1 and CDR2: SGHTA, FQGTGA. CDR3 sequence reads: CASSPVGGGETQYF. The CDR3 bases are TGTGCCAGCAGCCCCGTGGGGGGGGGAGAGACCCAGTACTTC.

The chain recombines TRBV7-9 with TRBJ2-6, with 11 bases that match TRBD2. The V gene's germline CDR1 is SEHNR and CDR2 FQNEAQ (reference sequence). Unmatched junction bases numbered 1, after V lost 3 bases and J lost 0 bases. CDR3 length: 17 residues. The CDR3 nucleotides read TGTGCCAGCAGCTTGGGACTAGCGGTCTCTGGGGCCAACGTCCTGACTTTC. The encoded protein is CASSLGLAVSGANVLTF. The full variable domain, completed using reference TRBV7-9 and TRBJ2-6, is DTGVSQNPRHKITKRGQNVTFRCDPISEHNRLYWYRQTLGQGPEFLTYFQNEAQLEKSRLLSDRFSAERPKGSFSTLEIQRTEQGDSAMYLCASSLGLAVSGANVLTFGAGSRLTVL.

The DNA of the CDR3 is TGTGCCTGGAGTACCCCGACAGGGGACGATGGCTACACCTTC. Amino acids: CAWSTPTGDDGYTF. The chain uses TRBV30 and TRBJ1-2, with TRBD1 matching over 8 bases. Trimming at V came to 2 bases and at J to 6 bases, leaving 8 bases not matched to a gene. The CDR3 covers 14 residues. Germline V gene sequence: CDR1 GTSNPN, CDR2 SVGIG (reference sequence).

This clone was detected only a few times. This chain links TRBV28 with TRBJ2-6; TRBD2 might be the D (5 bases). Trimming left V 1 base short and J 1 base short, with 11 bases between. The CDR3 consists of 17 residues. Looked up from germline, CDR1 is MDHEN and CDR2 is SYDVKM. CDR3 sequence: CASSLYRGWSGANVLTF. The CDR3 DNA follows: TGTGCCAGCAGTTTATACCGGGGTTGGTCTGGGGCCAACGTCCTGACTTTC.

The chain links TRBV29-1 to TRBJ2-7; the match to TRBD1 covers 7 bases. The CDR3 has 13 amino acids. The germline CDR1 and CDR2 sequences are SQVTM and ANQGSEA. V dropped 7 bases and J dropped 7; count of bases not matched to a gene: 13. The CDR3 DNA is TGCAGCGCCGATCCACTGACAGGGTTTGAGCAGTACTTC. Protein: CSADPLTGFEQYF.

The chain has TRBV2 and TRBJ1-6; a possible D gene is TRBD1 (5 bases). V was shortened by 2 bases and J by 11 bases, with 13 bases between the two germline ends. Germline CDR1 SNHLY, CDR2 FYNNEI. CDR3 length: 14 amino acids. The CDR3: CASSEQPGRPPLHF. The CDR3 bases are TGTGCCAGCAGTGAACAGCCAGGGCGTCCACCCCTCCACTTT.

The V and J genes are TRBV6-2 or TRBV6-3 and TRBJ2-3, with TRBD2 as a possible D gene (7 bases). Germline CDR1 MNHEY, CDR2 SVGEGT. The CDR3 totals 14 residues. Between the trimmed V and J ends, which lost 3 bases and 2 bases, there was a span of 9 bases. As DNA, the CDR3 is TGTGCCAGCAGTTATGGGGGGGCCACAGATACGCAGTATTTT. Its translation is CASSYGGATDTQYF.

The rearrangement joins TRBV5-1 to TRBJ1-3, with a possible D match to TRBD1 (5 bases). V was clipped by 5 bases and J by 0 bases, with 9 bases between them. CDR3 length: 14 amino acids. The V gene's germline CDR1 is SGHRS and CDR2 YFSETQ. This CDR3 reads CASRDNFSGNTIYF. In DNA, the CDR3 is TGCGCCAGCAGGGACAACTTCTCTGGAAACACCATATATTTT.

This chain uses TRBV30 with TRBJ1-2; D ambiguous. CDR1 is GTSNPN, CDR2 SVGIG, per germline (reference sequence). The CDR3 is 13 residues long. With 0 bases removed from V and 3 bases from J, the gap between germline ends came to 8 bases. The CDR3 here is CAWSVPSYYGYTF. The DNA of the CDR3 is TGTGCCTGGAGTGTTCCCTCTTACTATGGCTACACCTTC. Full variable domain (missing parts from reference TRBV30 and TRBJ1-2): SQTIHQWPATLVQPVGSPLSLECTVEGTSNPNLYWYRQAAGRGLQLLFYSVGIGQISSEVPQNLSASRPQDRQFILSSKKLLLSDSGFYLCAWSVPSYYGYTFGSGTRLTVV.

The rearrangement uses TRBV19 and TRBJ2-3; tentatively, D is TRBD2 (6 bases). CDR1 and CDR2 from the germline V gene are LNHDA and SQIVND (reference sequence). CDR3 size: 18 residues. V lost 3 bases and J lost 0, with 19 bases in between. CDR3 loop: CASSMEGYRGFSTDTQYF. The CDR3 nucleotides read TGTGCCAGTAGTATGGAGGGGTATCGGGGGTTTAGCACAGATACGCAGTATTTT.

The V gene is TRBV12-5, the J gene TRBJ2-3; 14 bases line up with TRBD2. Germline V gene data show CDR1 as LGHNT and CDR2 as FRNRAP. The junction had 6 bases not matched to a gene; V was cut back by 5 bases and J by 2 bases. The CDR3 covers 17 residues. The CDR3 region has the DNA TGTGCTAGTGGTCCCGGGACTAGCGGGAGTATCACAGATACGCAGTATTTT. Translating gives CASGPGTSGSITDTQYF.

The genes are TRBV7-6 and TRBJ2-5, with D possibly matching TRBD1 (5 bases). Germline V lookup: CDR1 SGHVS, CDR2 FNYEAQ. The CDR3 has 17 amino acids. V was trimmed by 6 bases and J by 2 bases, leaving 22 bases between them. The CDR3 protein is CASSKNSRQSLQETQYF. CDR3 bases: TGTGCCAGCAGTAAGAACTCGAGACAGAGCCTTCAAGAGACCCAGTACTTC.

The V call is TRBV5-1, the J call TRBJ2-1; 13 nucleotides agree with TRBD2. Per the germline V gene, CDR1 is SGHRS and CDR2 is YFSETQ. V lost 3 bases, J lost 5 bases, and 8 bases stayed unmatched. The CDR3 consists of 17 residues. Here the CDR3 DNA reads TGCGCCAGCAGCTCCTACTTGACTAGCGGGAGGAACAATGAGCAGTTCTTC. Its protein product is CASSSYLTSGRNNEQFF.

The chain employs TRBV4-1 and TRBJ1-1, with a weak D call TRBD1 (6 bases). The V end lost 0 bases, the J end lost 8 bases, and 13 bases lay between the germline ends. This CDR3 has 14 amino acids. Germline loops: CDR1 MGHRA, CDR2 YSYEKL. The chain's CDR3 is CASSQDRPGEEAFF. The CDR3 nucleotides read TGCGCCAGCAGCCAAGATCGGCCAGGGGAGGAAGCTTTCTTT.

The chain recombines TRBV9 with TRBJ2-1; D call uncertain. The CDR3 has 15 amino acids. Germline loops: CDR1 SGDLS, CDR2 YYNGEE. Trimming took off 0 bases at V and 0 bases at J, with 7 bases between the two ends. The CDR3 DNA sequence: TGTGCCAGCAGCGTAGCGGTGAGCTCCTACAATGAGCAGTTCTTC. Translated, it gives CASSVAVSSYNEQFF.

CDR3 nucleotide sequence: TGCGCCAGCAGCCAAGGGACAGGGATGAGGAATTCACCCCTCCACTTT. Protein product: CASSQGTGMRNSPLHF. The J gene is TRBJ1-6, the V gene TRBV4-3; 8 bases align to TRBD1. Germline loops: CDR1 LGHNA, CDR2 YSLEER. The CDR3 contains 16 residues. Trimming at V came to 1 base and at J to 7 bases, leaving 6 bases not matched to a gene.

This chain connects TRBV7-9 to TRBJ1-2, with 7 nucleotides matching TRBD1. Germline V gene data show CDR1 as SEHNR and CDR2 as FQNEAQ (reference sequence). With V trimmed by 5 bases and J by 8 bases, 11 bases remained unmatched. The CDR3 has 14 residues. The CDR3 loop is CASSRGQSVGGYTF. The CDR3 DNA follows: TGTGCCAGCAGCCGGGGACAGTCCGTCGGCGGCTACACCTTC.

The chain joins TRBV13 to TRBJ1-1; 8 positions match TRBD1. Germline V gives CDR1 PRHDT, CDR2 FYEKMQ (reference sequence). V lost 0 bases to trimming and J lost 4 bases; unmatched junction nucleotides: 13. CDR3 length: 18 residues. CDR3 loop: CASSLGEYLDREVTEAFF. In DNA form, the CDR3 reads TGTGCCAGCAGCTTAGGGGAGTATCTGGACAGGGAGGTCACTGAAGCTTTCTTT.

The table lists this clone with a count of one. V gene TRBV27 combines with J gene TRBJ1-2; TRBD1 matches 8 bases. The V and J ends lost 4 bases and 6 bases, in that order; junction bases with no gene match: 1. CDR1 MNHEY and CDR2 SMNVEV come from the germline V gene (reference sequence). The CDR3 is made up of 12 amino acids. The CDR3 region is CASSSTGDGYTF. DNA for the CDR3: TGTGCCAGCAGTTCGACAGGGGATGGCTACACCTTC.

Here the CDR3 DNA reads TGTGCCAGCAGCCGACAGGGGTTATGGGACACTGAAGCTTTCTTT. Translating gives CASSRQGLWDTEAFF. The chain recombines TRBV27 with TRBJ1-1, with 8 bases matching TRBD1. Unmatched junction bases numbered 9, after V lost 6 bases and J lost 3 bases. This CDR3 is built from 15 residues. In germline, CDR1 is MNHEY, CDR2 SMNVEV (reference sequence).

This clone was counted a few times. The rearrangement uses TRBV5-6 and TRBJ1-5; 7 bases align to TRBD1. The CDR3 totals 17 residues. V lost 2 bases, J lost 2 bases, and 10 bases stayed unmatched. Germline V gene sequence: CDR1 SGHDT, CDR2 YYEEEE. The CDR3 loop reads CASSFTQGNLGNQPQHF. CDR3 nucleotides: TGTGCCAGCAGCTTTACACAGGGGAATTTGGGCAATCAGCCCCAGCATTTT.

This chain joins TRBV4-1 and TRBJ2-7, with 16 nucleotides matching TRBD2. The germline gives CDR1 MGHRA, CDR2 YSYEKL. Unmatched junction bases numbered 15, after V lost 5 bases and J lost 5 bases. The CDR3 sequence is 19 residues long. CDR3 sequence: CASSSPGLAGGPDKDEQYF. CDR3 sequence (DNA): TGCGCCAGCAGCAGCCCGGGACTAGCGGGGGGGCCGGATAAGGACGAGCAGTACTTC.

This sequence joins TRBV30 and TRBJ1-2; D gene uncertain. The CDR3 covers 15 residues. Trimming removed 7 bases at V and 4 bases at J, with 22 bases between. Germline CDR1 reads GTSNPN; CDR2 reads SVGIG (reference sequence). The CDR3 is CALLARTPQSYGYTF. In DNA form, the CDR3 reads TGTGCCTTGCTAGCCAGGACGCCTCAATCCTATGGCTACACCTTC.

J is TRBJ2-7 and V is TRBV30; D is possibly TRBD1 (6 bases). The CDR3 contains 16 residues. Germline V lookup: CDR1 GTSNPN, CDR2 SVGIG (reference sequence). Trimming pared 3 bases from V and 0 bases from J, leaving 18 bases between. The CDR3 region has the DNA TGTGCCTGGAGCCGCATCCGGGACACTGACTCCTACGAGCAGTACTTC. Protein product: CAWSRIRDTDSYEQYF.

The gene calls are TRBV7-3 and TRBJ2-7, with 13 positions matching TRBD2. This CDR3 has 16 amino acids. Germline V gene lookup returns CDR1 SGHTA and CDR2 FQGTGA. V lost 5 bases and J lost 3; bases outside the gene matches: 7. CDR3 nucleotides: TGTGCCAGCAGCGCCCGGACTAGCGGGGGTGGCTACGAGCAGTACTTC. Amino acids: CASSARTSGGGYEQYF.

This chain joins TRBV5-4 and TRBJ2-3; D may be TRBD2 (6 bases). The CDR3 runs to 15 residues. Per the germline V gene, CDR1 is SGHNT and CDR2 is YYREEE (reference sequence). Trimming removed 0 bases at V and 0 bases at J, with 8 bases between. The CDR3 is CASSLGGTSTDTQYF. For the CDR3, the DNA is TGTGCCAGCAGCTTGGGGGGGACTAGCACAGATACGCAGTATTTT.

CDR3 bases: TGTGCCAGCAGCTTAAGGGGACAGAACACCGGGGAGCTGTTTTTT. This gives the protein CASSLRGQNTGELFF. The J gene is TRBJ2-2, the V gene TRBV7-3; D possibly corresponds to TRBD1 (6 bases). CDR3 length equals 15 residues. Germline V gene lookup returns CDR1 SGHTA and CDR2 FQGTGA. V lost 1 base and J 1 base, leaving 7 bases between the germline ends.

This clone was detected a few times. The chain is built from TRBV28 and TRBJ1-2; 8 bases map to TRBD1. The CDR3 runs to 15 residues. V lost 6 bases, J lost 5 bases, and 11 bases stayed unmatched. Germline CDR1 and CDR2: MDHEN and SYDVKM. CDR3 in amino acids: CASRVPQGGTYGYTF. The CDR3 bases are TGTGCCAGCAGGGTCCCACAGGGGGGTACTTATGGCTACACCTTC.

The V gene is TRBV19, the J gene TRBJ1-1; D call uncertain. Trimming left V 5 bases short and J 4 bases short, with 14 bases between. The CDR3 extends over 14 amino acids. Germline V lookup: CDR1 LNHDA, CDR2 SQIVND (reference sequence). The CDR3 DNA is TGTGCCAGTAGTGCCCCGAGGTTGGGCACTGAAGCTTTCTTT. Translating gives CASSAPRLGTEAFF.

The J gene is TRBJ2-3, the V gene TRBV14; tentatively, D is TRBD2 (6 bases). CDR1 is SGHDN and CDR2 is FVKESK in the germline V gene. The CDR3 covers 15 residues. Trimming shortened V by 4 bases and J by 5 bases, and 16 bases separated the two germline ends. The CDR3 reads CASSPAWGAGDTQYF. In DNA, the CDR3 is TGTGCCAGCAGCCCCGCCTGGGGAGCGGGAGATACGCAGTATTTT.